This T cell receptor (beta chain) comes out of a study of T cell responses to AZD1222 COVID-19 vaccine (dated by TCRdb to 2020 to 2022). With regard to the full study: AZD1222 recipients with second doses at about 4 weeks or about 12 weeks were pooled, because spike-specific TCR depth and breadth did not differ between schedules. Trial participants were enrolled into age subgroups of 18-55, 56-69 and 70-plus years, which contained roughly 150, 30 and 60 TCR-sequenced participants, respectively. TCR sequencing was performed for over 230 trial participants, of whom about 200 were given two doses of AZD1222 and some 26 were given two doses of MenACWY control vaccine. Summary of the overall study and its limitations: Conclusions about previously exposed vaccinees are limited because only five to seven AZD1222 recipients were SARS-CoV-2 seropositive at baseline. Spike-specific TCR breadth and depth rose significantly after two AZD1222 doses compared with day 0 and with MenACWY recipients. Because no samples from the day 14 peak response were available, repertoires could be characterized only after the peak T cell response. CD4 TCRs associated with the vaccine covered the entire spike protein, and the dominant responses were in regions 160-218 and 743-854. Reportedly, close to half of the unique spike-specific TCRs recognized epitopes lying outside the regions that are mutated in the B.1.351 and B.1.1.7 variants. The 56-69-year group was small, and its depth increase did not reach significance, likely because of low power. Participants were mostly white British and included more females than males, and it was suggested by the authors that clonal diversity may have been underestimated.

The CDR3 regions of human TCRbeta chains were subjected to immunosequencing. Concerning the study's data processing: TCRs in the repertoires were matched against a reference library of SARS-CoV-2-specific TCRs that had been generated with the MIRA antigen-specificity platform. Breadth was defined as the fraction of unique TCRs that were SARS-CoV-2-associated, and depth was defined as the fraction of total T cells that were SARS-CoV-2-associated. Using the MIRA data, every spike-specific TCR was mapped to the spike region that the TCR reacted to and assigned to either a CD4 or a CD8 class. Log10-transformed breadth and depth values were compared by one-way ANOVA with Sidak's multiple comparisons tests. Here the immuneACCESS table is served through TCRdb, limited to in-frame sequences with V and J called. Missing clones are a known gap in these copies; in checked studies unresolved V genes cover under half, and the rest lacks a known reason. V, J and clone size reflect that table, while D and trimming were determined from the DNA. Recorded for this sample are more than 85,000 clones; more than 75% of them occurred a single time. Jointly, the top ten make up around 21% of the sample.

This specimen's time point label, per the study, means: baseline before first vaccination. The vaccinee samples were drawn from two UK trials, COV001 and COV002, one of which was a single-blind randomized controlled phase 2/3 trial testing AZD1222 (ChAdOx1 nCoV-19) in healthy adults. For TCRbeta chain sequencing, PBMC samples were collected from trial participants at day 0 and at day 28 after the second dose. The CDR3 runs 17 residues from the cysteine to the phenylalanine. Of the read, only the CDR3 DNA is kept; its 51 bases are in frame from base 1. V gives up 2 bases and J gives up 1 base, and the segment between their germline ends measures 15 bases. CDR1 and CDR2 are read off the germline V gene (reference sequence) as MNHEY and SMNVEV. About this clone: The antigen it recognizes is unknown. One base away there is no much larger clone; base qualities are not given.

The sequence came from an adult in good health. Specimen: peripheral blood, collected on day 0 of AZD1222 vaccination. This receptor chain uses TRBV27 and TRBJ1-5; a tentative D match to TRBD1 spans 5 bases. The CDR3 amino acid sequence is: CASSLLRDEGSNQPQHF. The base sequence is TGTGCCAGCAGTTTACTTAGGGACGAGGGAAGCAATCAGCCCCAGCATTTT.